The source of this T cell receptor beta chain is a study of PD-L1 blockade in urothelial cancer. Germline loops: CDR1 SEHNR, CDR2 FQNEAQ (reference sequence). Trimming removed 4 bases from V and 8 bases from J; junction bases left unmatched: 12. The CDR3 is made up of 16 amino acids. Time point of the sample: pretreatment peripheral blood. This table comes from immunoSEQ multiplex PCR, and its TCRdb copy is limited to in-frame clones, with some not included. Counted here are more than 35,000 clones, 85% occurring once; the ten biggest clones make up around 15%. The chain combines TRBV7-9 with TRBJ1-4; 8 positions match TRBD1. This material consisted of PBMCs, taken around atezolizumab (anti-PD-L1) treatment. The TCR comes from a man aged 80 or over with urothelial cancer. The CDR3 is CASSSRTGKDQEKLFF. CDR3 DNA sequence: TGTGCCAGCAGCTCCAGGACAGGGAAGGATCAGGAAAAACTGTTTTTT.